Detailed here is one TCR beta chain. This sample was included in a study of control samples from healthy donors and cancer patients. Libraries were prepared by immunoSEQ multiplex PCR; TCRdb keeps only in-frame clonotypes and omits some of them. The table includes about 150,000 clones, roughly 94% detected once. This CDR3 region has 15 residues. Looked up from germline, CDR1 is MDHEN and CDR2 is SYDVKM. V lost 3 bases to trimming and J lost 2 bases; unmatched junction nucleotides: 4. This chain connects TRBV28 to TRBJ1-5; 7 nucleotides agree with TRBD1. The source is a man aged 35-49 years in good health. The material sequenced was blood. CDR3 DNA sequence: TGTGCCAGCAGTTTTAAAGGGGGCGGCAATCAGCCCCAGCATTTT. This translates into CASSFKGGGNQPQHF.